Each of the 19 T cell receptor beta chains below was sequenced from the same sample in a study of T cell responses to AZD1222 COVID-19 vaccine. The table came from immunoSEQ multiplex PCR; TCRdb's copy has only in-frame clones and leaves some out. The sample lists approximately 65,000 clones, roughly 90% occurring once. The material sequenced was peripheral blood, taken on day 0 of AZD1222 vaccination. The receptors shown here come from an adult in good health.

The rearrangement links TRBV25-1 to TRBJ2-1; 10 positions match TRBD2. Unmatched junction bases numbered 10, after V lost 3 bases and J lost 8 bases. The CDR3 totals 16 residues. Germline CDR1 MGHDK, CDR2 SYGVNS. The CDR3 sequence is CASSDPPSGSFYEQFF. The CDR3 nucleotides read TGTGCCAGCAGTGACCCCCCTAGCGGGAGTTTCTATGAGCAGTTCTTC.

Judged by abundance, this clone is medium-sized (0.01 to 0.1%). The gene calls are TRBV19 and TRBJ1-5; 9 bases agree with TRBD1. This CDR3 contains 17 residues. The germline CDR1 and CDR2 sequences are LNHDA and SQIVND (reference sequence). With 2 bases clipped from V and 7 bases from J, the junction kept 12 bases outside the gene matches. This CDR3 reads CASSIPRLQGAGQPQHF. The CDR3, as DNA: TGTGCCAGTAGTATACCCCGACTACAGGGGGCAGGGCAGCCCCAGCATTTT.

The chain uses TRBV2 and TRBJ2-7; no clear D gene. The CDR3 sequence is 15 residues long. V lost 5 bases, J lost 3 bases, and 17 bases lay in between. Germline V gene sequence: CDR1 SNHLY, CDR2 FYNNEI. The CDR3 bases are TGTGCCAGCAGTCTAGTTGGCGGCAGCTACTACGAGCAGTACTTC. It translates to CASSLVGGSYYEQYF.

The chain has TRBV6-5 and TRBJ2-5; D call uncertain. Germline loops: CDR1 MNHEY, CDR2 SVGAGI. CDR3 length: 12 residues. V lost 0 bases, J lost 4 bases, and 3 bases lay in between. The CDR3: CASSYSGETQYF. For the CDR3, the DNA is TGTGCCAGCAGTTACTCCGGAGAGACCCAGTACTTC.

CDR3 coding DNA: TGTGCCAGCAGTTACGAGTGGTCTGGAAACACCATATATTTT. Its translation is CASSYEWSGNTIYF. This chain uses TRBV6-2 or TRBV6-3 with TRBJ1-3; D gene uncertain. This CDR3 has 14 amino acids. V lost 2 bases to trimming and J lost 1 base, with 6 bases between them. CDR1 MNHEY and CDR2 SVGEGT come from the germline V gene.

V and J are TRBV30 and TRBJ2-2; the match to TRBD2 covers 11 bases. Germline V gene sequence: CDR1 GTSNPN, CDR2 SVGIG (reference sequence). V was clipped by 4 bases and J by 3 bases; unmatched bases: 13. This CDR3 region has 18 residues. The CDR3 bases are TGTGCCTGGACCAAGGGGCTAGCGGGAGGTTGGGACACCGGGGAGCTGTTTTTT. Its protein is CAWTKGLAGGWDTGELFF.

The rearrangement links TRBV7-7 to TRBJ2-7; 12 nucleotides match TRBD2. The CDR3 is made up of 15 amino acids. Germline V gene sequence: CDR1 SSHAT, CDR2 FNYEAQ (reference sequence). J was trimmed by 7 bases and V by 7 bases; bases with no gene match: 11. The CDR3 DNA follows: TGTGCCAGCACCTACCCTAGCGGGAGGGCCAAAGAGCAGTACTTC. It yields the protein CASTYPSGRAKEQYF.

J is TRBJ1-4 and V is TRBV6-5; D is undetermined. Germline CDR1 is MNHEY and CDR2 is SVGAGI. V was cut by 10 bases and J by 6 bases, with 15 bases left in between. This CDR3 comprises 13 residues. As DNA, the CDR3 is TGTGCCACCCAACCCCCAGTGGATGAAAAACTGTTTTTT. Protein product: CATQPPVDEKLFF.

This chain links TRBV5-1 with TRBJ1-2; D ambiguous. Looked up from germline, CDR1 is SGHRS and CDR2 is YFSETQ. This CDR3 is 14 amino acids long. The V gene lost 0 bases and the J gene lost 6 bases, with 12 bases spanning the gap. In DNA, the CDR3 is TGCGCCAGCAGCTTGGCAACCGGGATTAATGGCTACACCTTC. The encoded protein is CASSLATGINGYTF.

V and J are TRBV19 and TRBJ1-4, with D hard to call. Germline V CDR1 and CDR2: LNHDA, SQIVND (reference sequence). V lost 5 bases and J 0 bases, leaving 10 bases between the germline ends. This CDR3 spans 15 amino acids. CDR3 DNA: TGTGCCAGTAGTGTCGACTGGTCAACTAATGAAAAACTGTTTTTT. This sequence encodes CASSVDWSTNEKLFF.

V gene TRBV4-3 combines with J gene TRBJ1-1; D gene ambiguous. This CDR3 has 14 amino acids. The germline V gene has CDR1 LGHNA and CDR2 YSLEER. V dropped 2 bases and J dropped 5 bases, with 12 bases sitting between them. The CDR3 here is CASSQPGIRTEAFF. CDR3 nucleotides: TGCGCCAGCAGCCAACCGGGGATAAGGACTGAAGCTTTCTTT.

The CDR3, as DNA: TGTGCCAGCAGCTTCGTAGGGGAAAACTACACCTTC. This translates into CASSFVGENYTF. V gene TRBV5-6 combines with J gene TRBJ1-2; a possible D gene is TRBD1 (5 bases). Trimming took 2 bases from V and 10 from J, leaving 12 bases between them. The CDR3 is 12 residues long. The germline V gene has CDR1 SGHDT and CDR2 YYEEEE. Complete variable domain (other parts from reference TRBV5-6 and TRBJ1-2): DAGVTQSPTHLIKTRGQQVTLRCSPKSGHDTVSWYQQALGQGPQFIFQYYEEEERQRGNFPDRFSGHQFPNYSSELNVNALLLGDSALYLCASSFVGENYTFGSGTRLTVV.

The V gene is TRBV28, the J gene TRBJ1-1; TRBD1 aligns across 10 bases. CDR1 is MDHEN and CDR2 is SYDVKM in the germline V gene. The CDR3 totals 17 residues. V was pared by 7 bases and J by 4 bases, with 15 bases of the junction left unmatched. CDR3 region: CASTPGQGIIKGTEAFF. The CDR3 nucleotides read TGTGCCAGCACCCCGGGACAGGGGATCATTAAGGGCACTGAAGCTTTCTTT.

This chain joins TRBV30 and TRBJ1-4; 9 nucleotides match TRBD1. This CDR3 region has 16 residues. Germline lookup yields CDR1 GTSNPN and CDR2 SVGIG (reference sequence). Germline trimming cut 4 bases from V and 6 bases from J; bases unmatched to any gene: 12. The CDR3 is CAWNKVGQGDDEKLFF. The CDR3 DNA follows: TGTGCCTGGAACAAAGTGGGACAGGGCGACGATGAAAAACTGTTTTTT. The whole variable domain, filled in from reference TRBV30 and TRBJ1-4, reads SQTIHQWPATLVQPVGSPLSLECTVEGTSNPNLYWYRQAAGRGLQLLFYSVGIGQISSEVPQNLSASRPQDRQFILSSKKLLLSDSGFYLCAWNKVGQGDDEKLFFGSGTQLSVL.

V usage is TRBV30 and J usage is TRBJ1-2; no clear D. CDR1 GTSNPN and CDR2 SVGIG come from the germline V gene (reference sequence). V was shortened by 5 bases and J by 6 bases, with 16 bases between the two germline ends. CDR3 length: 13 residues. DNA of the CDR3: TGTGCCTGGGCGTGGGAGGGAGGGAATGGCTACACCTTC. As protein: CAWAWEGGNGYTF.

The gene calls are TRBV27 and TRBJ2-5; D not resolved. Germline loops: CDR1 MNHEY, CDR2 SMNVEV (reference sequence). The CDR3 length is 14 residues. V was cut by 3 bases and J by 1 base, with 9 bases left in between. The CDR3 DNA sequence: TGTGCCAGCAGTTTCCCCGGTGCCCAAGAGACCCAGTACTTC. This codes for CASSFPGAQETQYF.

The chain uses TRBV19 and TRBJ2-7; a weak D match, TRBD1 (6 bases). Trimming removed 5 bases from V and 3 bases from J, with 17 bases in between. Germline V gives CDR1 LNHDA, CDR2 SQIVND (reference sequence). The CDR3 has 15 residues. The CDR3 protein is CASSSTGGLYYEQYF. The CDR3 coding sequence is TGTGCCAGTAGTTCGACAGGTGGGCTTTACTACGAGCAGTACTTC. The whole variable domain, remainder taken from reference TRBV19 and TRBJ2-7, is DGGITQSPKYLFRKEGQNVTLSCEQNLNHDAMYWYRQDPGQGLRLIYYSQIVNDFQKGDIAEGYSVSREKKESFPLTVTSAQKNPTAFYLCASSSTGGLYYEQYFGPGTRLTVT.

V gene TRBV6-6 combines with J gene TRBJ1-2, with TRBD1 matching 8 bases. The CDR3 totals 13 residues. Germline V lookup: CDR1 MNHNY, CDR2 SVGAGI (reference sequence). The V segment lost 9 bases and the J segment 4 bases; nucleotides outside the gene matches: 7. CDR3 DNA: TGTGCCAGTTCGGACAGGGAAAGCTATGGCTACACCTTC. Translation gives CASSDRESYGYTF.

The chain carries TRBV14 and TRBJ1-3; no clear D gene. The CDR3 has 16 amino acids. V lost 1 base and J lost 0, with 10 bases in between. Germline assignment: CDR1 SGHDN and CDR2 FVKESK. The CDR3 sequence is CASSQGYSRSGNTIYF. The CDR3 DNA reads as TGTGCCAGCAGCCAAGGCTACAGCCGCTCTGGAAACACCATATATTTT.